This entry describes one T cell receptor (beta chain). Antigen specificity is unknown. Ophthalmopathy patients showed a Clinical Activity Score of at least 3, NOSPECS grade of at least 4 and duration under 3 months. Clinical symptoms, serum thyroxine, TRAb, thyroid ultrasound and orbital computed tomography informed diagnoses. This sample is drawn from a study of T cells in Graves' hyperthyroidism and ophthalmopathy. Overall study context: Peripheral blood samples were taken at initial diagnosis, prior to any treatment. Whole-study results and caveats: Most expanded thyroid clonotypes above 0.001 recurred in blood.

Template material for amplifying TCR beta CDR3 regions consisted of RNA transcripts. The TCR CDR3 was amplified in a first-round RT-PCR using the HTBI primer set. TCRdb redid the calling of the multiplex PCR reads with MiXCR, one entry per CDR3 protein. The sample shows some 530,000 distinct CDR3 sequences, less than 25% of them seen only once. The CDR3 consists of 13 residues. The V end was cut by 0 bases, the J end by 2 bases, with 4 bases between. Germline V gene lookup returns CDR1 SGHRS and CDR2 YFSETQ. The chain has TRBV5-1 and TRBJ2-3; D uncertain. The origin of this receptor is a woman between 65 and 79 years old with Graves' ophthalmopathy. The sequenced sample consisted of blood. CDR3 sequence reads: CASSLAFTDTQYF. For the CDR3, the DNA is TGCGCCAGCAGCTTGGCCTTCACAGATACGCAGTATTTT.